This T cell receptor beta chain was found in a study of identical twins. Study-level results: In drawing conclusions, the study used cross-sectional statistical analysis and did not follow the same donors. In zero-insertion analyses, partial confounding could arise from invariant MAIT and iNKT cells. The study found that models underestimated out-of-frame TCR alpha sharing in monozygotic twins.

With template switching, a universal primer site was added, and the cDNA carried unique molecular identifiers. MiXCR, applied by TCRdb to the 5' RACE reads, yields one record per CDR3 protein. The sample comprises a few hundred thousand distinct CDR3 sequences, around 9% of which are singletons, and approximately 9.3% rests with the top ten. This clonotype has a count of ten or more. Its antigen is still unknown. With V trimmed by 2 bases and J by 4 bases, 6 bases remained unmatched. The germline V gene encodes CDR1 SGHTA and CDR2 FQGTGA. This CDR3 has 16 residues. The V and J genes are TRBV7-3 and TRBJ2-3; 10 nucleotides line up with TRBD2. The specimen sequenced was naive T cells sorted from blood. This sequence was found in a woman between 50 and 59 years old in good health. In nucleotides, the CDR3 is TGTGCCAGCAGCTTACCTTCTAGCGGGAGTTCAGATACGCAGTATTTT. Its translation: CASSLPSSGSSDTQYF.